This TCR beta chain was recorded in a study of T cell repertoires in cytomegalovirus infection. The CDR3 has 18 amino acids. Unmatched junction bases numbered 13, after V lost 3 bases and J lost 3 bases. In germline, CDR1 is LNHDA, CDR2 SQIVND (reference sequence). TCRdb re-called the reads with MiXCR, one entry per CDR3 protein. The sample lists roughly 230,000 distinct CDR3 sequences, over 15% occurring once. The clonotype originates from a human donor in good health (CMV status not recorded). Some clones in this sample may be carry-over from other donors' samples. The rearrangement uses TRBV19 and TRBJ2-7, with 11 bases lining up with TRBD2. The sample consisted of CD8+ T cells from PBMCs. CDR3 residues: CASSMASGGPILDYEQYF. The CDR3 nucleotides are TGTGCCAGTAGTATGGCTAGCGGGGGGCCGATCCTCGACTACGAGCAGTACTTC.